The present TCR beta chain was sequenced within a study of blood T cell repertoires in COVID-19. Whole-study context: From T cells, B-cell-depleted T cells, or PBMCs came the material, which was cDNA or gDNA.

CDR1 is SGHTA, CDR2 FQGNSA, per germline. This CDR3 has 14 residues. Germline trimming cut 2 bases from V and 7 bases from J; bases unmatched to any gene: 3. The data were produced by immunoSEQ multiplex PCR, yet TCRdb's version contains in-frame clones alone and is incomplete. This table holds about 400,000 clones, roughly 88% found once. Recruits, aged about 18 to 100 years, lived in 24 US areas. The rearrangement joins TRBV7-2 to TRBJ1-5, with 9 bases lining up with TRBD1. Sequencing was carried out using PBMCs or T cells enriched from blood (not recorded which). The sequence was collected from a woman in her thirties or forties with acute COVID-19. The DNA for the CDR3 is TGTGCCAGCAGCTTAACAGGGGGCGGGCAGCCCCAGCATTTT. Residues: CASSLTGGGQPQHF.